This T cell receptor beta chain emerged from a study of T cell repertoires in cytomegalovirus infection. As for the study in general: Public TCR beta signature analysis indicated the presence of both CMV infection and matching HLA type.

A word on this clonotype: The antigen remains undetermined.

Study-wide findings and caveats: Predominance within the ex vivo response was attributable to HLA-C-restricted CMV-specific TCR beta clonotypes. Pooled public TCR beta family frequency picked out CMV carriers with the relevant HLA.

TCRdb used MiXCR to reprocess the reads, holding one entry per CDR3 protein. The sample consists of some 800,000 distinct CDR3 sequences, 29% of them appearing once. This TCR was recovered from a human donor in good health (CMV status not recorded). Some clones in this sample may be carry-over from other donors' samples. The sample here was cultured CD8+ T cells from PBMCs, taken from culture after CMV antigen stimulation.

CDR3 amino acids: CASSRPSGDYNEQFF. For the CDR3, the DNA is TGTGCCAGCAGCAGACCTAGCGGAGACTACAATGAGCAGTTCTTC. The chain carries TRBV5-4 and TRBJ2-1, with 7 bases that match TRBD2. V lost 4 bases and J lost 3; bases outside the gene matches: 7. Germline V gene data show CDR1 as SGHNT and CDR2 as YYREEE (reference sequence). This CDR3 has 15 residues.